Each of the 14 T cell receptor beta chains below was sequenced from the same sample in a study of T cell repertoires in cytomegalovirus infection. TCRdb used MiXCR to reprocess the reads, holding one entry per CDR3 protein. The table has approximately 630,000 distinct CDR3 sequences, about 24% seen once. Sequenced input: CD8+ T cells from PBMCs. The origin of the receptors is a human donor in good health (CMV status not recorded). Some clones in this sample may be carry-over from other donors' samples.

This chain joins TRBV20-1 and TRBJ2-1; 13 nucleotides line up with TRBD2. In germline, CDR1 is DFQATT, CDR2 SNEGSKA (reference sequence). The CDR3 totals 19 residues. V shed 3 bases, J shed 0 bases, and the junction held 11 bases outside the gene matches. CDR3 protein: CSARILAGGPDFSYNEQFF. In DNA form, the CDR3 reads TGCAGTGCTAGGATACTAGCGGGGGGGCCGGATTTCTCCTACAATGAGCAGTTCTTC.

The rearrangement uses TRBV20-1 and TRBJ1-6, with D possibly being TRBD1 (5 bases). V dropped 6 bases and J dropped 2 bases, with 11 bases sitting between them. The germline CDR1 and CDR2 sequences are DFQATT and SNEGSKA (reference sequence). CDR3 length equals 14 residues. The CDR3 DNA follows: TGCAGTGCGGAGGAGGACACCTATAATTCACCCCTCCACTTT. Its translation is CSAEEDTYNSPLHF.

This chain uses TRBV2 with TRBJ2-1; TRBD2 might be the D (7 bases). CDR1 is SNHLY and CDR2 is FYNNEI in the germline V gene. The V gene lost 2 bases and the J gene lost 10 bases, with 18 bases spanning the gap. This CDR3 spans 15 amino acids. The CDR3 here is CASSEPGGGLGEQFF. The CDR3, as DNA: TGTGCCAGCAGTGAACCGGGCGGGGGCCTTGGAGAGCAGTTCTTC. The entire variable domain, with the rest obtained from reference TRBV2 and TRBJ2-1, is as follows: EPEVTQTPSHQVTQMGQEVILRCVPISNHLYFYWYRQILGQKVEFLVSFYNNEISEKSEIFDDQFSVERPDGSNFTLKIRSTKLEDSAMYFCASSEPGGGLGEQFFGPGTRLTVL.

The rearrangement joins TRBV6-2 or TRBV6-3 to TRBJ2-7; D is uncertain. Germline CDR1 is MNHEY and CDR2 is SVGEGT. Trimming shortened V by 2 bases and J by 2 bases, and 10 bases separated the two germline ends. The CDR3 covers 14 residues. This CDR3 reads CASSYGRPTYEQYV. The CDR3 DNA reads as TGTGCCAGCAGTTACGGGCGTCCGACCTACGAGCAGTACGTC.

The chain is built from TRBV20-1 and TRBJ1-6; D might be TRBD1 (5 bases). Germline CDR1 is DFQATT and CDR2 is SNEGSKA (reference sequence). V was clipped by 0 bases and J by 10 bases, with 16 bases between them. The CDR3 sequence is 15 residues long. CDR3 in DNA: TGCAGTGCTAGAGATCGGGGCTCCGGCGGGTCACCCCTCCACTTT. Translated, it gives CSARDRGSGGSPLHF.

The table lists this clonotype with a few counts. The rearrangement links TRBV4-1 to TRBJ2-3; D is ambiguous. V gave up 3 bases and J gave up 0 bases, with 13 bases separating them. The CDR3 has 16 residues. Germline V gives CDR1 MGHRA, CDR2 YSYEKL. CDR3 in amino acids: CASSHRAYLSTDTQYF. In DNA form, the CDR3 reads TGCGCCAGCAGCCACCGGGCCTATCTTAGCACAGATACGCAGTATTTT.

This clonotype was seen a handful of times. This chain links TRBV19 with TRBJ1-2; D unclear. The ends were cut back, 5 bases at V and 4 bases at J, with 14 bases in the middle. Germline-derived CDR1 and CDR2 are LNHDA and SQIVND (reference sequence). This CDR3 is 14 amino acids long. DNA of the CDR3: TGTGCCAGTAGTGTCCCTGATGTGCTCTATGGCTACACCTTC. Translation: CASSVPDVLYGYTF.

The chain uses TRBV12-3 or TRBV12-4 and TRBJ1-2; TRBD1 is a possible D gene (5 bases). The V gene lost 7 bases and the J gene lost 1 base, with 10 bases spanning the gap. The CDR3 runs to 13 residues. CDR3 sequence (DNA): TGTGCCAGCACCGGGGACCGTAACTATGGCTACACCTTC. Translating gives CASTGDRNYGYTF.

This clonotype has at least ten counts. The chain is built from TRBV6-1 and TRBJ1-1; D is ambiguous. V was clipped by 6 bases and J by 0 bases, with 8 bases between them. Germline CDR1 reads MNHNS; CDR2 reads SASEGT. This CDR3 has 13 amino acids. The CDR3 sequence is CASRNIVNTEAFF. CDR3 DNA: TGTGCCAGCAGAAACATCGTGAACACTGAAGCTTTCTTT.

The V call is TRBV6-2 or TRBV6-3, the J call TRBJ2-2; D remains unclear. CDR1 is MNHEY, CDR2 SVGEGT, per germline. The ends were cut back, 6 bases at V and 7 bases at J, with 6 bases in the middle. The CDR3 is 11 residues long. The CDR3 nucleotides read TGTGCCAGCAGCTCCCACGGGGAGCTGTTTTTT. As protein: CASSSHGELFF.

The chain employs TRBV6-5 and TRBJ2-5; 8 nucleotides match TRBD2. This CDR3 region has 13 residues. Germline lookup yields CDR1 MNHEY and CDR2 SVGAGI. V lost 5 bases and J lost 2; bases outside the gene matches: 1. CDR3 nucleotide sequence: TGTGCCAGCAGTGTAGCGGGGCAAGAGACCCAGTACTTC. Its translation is CASSVAGQETQYF.

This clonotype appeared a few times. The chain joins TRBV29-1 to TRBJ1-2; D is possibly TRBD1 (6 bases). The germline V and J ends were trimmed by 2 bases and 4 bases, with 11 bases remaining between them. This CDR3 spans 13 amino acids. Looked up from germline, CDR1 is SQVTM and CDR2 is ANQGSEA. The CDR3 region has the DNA TGCAGCGTTGAATTGGGGGCCCCCTATGGCTACACCTTC. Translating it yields CSVELGAPYGYTF.

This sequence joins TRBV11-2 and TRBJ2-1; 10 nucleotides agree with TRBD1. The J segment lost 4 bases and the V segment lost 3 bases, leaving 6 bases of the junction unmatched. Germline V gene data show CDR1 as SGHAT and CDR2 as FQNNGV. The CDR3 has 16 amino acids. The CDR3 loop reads CASSLFSGQGYNEQFF. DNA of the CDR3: TGTGCCAGCAGCTTGTTCTCGGGACAGGGGTACAATGAGCAGTTCTTC.

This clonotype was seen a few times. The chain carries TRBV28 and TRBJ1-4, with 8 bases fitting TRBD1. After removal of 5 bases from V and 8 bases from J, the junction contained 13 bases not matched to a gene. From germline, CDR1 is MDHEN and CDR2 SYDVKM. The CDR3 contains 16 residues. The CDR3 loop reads CASSVRKDRVGEKLFF. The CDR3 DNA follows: TGTGCCAGCAGTGTTAGAAAGGACAGGGTGGGAGAAAAACTGTTTTTT.